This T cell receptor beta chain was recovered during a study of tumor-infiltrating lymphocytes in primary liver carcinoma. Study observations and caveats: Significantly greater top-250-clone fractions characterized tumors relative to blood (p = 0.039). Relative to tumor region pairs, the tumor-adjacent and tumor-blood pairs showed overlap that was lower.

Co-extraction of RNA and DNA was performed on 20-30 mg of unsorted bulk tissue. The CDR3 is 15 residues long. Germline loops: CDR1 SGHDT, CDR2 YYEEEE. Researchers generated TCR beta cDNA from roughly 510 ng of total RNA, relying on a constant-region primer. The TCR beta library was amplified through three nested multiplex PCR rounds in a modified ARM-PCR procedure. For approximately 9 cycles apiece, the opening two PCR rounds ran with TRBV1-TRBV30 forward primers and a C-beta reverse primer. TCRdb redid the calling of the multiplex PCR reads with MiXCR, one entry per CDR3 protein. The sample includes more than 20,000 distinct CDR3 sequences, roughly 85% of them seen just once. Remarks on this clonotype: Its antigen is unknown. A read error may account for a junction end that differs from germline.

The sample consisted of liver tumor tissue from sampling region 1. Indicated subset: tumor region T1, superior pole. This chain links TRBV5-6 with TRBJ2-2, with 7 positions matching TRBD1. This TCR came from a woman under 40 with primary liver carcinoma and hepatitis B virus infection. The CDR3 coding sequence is TGTGCCAGCAGTTTGGTACCCAGAGTCACAGGGGAGCTGCTTTTT. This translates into CASSLVPRVTGELLF. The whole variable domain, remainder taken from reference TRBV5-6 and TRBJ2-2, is DAGVTQSPTHLIKTRGQQVTLRCSPKSGHDTVSWYQQALGQGPQFIFQYYEEEERQRGNFPDRFSGHQFPNYSSELNVNALLLGDSALYLCASSLVPRVTGELLFGEGSRLTVL.